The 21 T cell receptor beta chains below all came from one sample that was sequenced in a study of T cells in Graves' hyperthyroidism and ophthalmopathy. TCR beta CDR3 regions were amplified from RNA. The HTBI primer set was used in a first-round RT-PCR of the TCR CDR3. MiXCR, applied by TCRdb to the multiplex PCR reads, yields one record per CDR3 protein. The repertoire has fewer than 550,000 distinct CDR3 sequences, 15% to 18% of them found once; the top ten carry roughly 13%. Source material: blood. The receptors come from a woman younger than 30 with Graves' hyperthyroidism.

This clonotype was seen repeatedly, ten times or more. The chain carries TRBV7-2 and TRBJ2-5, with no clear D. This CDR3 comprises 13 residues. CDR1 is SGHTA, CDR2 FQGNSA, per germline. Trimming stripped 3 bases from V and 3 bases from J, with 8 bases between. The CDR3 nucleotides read TGTGCCAGCAGCTTGACAAACGAAGAGACCCAGTACTTC. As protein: CASSLTNEETQYF.

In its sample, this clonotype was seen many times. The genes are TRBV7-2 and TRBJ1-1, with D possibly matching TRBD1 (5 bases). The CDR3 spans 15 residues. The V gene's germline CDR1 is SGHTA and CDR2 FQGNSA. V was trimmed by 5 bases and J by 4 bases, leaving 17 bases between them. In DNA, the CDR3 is TGTGCCAGCAGCCCACCGGGACGGAGGAGCACTGAAGCTTTCTTT. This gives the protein CASSPPGRRSTEAFF. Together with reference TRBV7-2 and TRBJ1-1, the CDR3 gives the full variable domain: GAGVSQSPSNKVTEKGKDVELRCDPISGHTALYWYRQSLGQGLEFLIYFQGNSAPDKSGLPSDRFSAERTGGSVSTLTIQRTQQEDSAVYLCASSPPGRRSTEAFFGQGTRLTVV.

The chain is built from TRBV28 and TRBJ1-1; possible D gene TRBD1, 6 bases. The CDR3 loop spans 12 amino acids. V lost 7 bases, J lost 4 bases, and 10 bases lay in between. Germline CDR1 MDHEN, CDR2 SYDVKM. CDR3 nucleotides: TGTGCCAGCATACAGGGACTCACTGAAGCTTTCTTT. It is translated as CASIQGLTEAFF.

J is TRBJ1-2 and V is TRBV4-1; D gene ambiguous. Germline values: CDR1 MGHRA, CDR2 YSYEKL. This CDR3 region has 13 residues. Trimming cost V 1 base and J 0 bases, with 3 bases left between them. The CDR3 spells CASSQVTNYGYTF. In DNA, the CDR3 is TGCGCCAGCAGCCAAGTTACTAACTATGGCTACACCTTC.

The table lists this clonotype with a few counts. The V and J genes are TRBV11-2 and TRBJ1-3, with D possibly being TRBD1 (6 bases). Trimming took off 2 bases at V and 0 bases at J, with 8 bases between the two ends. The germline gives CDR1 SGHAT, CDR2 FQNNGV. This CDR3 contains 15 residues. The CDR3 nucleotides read TGTGCCAGCAGCTTAACAGGGCTCTCTGGAAACACCATATATTTT. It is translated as CASSLTGLSGNTIYF.

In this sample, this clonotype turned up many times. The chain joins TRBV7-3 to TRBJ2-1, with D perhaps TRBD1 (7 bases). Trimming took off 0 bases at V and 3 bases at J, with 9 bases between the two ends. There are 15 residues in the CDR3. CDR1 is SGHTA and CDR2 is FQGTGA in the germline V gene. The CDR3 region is CASSLTQGGYNEQFF. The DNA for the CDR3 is TGTGCCAGCAGCTTAACGCAGGGGGGCTACAATGAGCAGTTCTTC.

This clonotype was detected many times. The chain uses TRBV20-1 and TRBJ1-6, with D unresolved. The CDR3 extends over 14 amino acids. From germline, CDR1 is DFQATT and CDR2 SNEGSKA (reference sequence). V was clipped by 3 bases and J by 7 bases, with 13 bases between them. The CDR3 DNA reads TGCAGTGCTAGTCAGGATACACGGAATTCACCCCTCCACTTT. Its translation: CSASQDTRNSPLHF.

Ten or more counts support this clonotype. In nucleotides, the CDR3 is TGTGCCAGCAGTTTATTAGCGGGAGGGGTTGGTGAGCAGTTCTTC. Its translation is CASSLLAGGVGEQFF. The chain uses TRBV12-3 or TRBV12-4 and TRBJ2-1, with TRBD2 matching 11 bases. Unmatched junction bases numbered 6, after V lost 2 bases and J lost 9 bases. This CDR3 is 15 amino acids long.

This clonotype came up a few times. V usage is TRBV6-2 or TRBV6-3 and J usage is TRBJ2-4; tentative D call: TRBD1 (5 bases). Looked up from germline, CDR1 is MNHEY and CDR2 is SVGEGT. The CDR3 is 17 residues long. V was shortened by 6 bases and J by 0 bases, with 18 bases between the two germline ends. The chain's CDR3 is CASRAGTGVLAKNIQYF. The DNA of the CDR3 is TGTGCCAGCAGGGCAGGTACAGGAGTCCTAGCCAAAAACATTCAGTACTTC.

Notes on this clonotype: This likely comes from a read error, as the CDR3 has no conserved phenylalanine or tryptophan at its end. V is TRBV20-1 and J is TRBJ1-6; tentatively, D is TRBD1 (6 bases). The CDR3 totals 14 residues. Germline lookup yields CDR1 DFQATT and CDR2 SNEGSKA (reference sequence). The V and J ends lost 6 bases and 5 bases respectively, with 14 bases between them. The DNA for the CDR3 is TGCAGTGCCAAGGTCGGGGGCAATAATTCACCCCTCCACTCT. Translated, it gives CSAKVGGNNSPLHS.

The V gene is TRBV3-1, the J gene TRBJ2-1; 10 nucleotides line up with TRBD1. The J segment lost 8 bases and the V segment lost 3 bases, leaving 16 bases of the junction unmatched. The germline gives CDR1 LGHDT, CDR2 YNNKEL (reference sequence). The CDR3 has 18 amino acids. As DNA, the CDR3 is TGTGCCAGCAGCCAGAAGACAGGGGGCGCAGAAGATGAGGATGAGCAGTTCTTC. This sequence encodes CASSQKTGGAEDEDEQFF.

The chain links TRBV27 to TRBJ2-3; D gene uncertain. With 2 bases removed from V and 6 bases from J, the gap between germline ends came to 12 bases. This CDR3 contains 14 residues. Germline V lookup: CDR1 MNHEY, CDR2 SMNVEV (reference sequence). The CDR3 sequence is CASSLASPGDTQYF. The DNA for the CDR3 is TGTGCCAGCAGTTTAGCCTCCCCTGGGGATACGCAGTATTTT.

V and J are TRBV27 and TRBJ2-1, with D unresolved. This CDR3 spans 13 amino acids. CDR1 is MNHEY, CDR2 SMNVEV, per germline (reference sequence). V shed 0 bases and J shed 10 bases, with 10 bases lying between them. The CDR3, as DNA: TGTGCCAGCAGTTTATCTTTTCTAGGGGAGCAGTTCTTC. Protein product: CASSLSFLGEQFF.

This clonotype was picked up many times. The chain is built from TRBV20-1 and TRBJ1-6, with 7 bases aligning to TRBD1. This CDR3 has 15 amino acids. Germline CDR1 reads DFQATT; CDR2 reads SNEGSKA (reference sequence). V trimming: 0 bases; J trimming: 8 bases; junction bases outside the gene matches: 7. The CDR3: CSARDLRGSDSPLHF. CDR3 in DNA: TGCAGTGCTAGAGATCTCAGGGGGAGTGATTCACCCCTCCACTTT.

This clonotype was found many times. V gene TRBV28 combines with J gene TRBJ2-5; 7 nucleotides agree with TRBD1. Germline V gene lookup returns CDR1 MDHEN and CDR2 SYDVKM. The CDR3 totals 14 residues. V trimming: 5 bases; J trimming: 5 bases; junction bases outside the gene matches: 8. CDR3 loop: CASSTTGVGETQYF. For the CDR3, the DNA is TGTGCCAGCAGTACAACAGGGGTTGGTGAGACCCAGTACTTC.

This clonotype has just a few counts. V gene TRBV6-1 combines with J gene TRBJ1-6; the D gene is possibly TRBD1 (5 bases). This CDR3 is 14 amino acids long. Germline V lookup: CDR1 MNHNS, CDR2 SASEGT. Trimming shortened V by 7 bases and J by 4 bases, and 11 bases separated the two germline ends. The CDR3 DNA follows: TGTGCCAGCACGGGCCAGGGTTATAATTCACCCCTCCACTTT. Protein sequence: CASTGQGYNSPLHF.

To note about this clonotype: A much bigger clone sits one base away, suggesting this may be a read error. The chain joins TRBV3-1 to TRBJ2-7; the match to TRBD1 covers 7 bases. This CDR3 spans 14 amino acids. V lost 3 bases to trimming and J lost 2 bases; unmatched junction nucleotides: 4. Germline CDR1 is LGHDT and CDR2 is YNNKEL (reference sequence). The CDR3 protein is CASSQATGTYEQYF. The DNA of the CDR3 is TGTGCCAGCAGCCAGGCGACAGGGACCTACGAGCAGTACTTC.

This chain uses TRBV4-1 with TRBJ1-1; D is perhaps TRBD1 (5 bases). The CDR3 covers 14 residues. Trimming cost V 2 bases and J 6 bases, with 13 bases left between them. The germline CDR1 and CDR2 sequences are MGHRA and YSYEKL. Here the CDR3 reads CASSQWEIGAEAFF. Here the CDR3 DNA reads TGCGCCAGCAGCCAATGGGAAATAGGGGCTGAAGCTTTCTTT.

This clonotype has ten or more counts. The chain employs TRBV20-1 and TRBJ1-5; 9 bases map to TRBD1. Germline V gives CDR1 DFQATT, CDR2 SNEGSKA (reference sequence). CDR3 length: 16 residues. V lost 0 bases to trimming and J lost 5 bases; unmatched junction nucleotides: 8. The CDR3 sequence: CSARDGGQGTHQPQHF. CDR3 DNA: TGCAGTGCTAGAGATGGTGGACAGGGGACACATCAGCCCCAGCATTTT.

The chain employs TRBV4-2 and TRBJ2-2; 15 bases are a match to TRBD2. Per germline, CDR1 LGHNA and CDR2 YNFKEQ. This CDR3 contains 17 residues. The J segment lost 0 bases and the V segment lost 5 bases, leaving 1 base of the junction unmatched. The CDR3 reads CASSGLAGGSNTGELFF. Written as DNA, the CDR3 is TGTGCCAGCAGCGGACTAGCGGGAGGGTCGAACACCGGGGAGCTGTTTTTT.

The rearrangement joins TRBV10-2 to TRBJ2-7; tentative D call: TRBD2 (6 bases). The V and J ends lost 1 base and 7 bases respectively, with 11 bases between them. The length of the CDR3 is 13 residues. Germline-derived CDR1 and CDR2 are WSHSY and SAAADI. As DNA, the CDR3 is TGCGCCAGCAGTGAGTTGCGGGGACGGGAGCAGTACTTC. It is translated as CASSELRGREQYF.